This T cell receptor beta chain emerged from a study of T cell responses to AZD1222 COVID-19 vaccine. Study-wide results and limits: CD4 TCRs linked to vaccination spanned spike, dominating at 160-218 and 743-854. Compared with day 0, the breadth and depth of the Spike-specific TCR repertoire rose significantly after two doses of AZD1222. Reports indicate that nearly half of spike-specific TCRs are directed at unmutated variant regions. The donors showed a predominance of white British ancestry and of females, with possible underestimation of clonal diversity.

Germline V lookup: CDR1 MNHEY, CDR2 SVGAGI. V gave up 6 bases and J gave up 7 bases, with 10 bases separating them. The CDR3 sequence is 12 residues long. Concerning this clone itself: The target antigen is unknown.

The method was immunoSEQ multiplex PCR; TCRdb's version includes in-frame clones alone and lacks a portion of them. Of 130,000 to 150,000 clones listed, around 91% are singletons. This sequence was found in an adult in good health. The sequenced sample was peripheral blood, obtained on day 0 of AZD1222 vaccination. This chain links TRBV6-5 with TRBJ2-1; D assignment may be TRBD1 or TRBD2 (5 bases each). The CDR3, as DNA: TGTGCCAGCAGGGGGGTGGAGAATGAGCAGTTCTTC. Its protein product is CASRGVENEQFF.